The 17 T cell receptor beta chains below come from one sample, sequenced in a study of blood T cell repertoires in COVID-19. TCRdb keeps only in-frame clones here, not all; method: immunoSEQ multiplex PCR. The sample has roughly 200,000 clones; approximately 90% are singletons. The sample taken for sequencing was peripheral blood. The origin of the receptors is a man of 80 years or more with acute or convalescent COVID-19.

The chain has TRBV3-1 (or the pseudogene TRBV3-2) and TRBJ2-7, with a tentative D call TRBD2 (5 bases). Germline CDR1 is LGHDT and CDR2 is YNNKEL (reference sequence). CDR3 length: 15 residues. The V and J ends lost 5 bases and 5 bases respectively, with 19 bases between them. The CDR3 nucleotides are TGTGCCAGCAGCAGGGTCACGGGAAGCGTCGACGAGCAGTACTTC. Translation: CASSRVTGSVDEQYF.

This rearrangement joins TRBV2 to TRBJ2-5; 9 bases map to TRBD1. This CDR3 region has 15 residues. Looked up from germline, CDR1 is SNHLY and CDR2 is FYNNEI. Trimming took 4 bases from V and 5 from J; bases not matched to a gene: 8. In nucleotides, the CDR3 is TGTGCCAGCAGTGGGCCGGGACAGGGATTTGAGACCCAGTACTTC. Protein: CASSGPGQGFETQYF.

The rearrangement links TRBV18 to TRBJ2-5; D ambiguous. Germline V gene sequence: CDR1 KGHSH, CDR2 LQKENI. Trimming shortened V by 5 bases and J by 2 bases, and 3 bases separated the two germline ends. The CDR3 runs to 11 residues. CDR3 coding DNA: TGTGCCAGCTCATCTCAAGAGACCCAGTACTTC. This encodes CASSSQETQYF.

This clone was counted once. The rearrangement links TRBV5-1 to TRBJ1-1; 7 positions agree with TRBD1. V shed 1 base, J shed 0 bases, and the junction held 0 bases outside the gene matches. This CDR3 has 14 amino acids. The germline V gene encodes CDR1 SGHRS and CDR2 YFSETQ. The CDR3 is CASSLTGVNTEAFF. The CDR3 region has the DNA TGCGCCAGCAGCTTGACAGGGGTGAACACTGAAGCTTTCTTT.

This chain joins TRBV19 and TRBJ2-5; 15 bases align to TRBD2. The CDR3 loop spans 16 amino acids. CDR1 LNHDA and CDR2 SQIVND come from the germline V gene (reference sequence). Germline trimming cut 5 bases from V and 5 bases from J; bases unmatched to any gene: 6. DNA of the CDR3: TGTGCCAGTAGTTCGGGACTAGCGGGAGGAGGGGAGACCCAGTACTTC. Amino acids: CASSSGLAGGGETQYF.

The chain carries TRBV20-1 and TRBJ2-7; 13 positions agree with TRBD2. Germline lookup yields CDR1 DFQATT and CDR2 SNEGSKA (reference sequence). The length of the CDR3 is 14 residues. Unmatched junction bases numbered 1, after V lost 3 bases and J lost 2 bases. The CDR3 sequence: CSASGTSGAYEQYF. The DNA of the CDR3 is TGCAGTGCTAGTGGGACTAGCGGGGCCTACGAGCAGTACTTC.

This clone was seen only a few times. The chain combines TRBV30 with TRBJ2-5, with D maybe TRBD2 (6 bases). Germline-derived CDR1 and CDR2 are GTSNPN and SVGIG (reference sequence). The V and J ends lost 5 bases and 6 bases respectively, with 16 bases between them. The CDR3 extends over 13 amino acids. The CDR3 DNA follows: TGTGCCTGGTTAAACGAGGGGAGGAAGACCCAGTACTTC. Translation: CAWLNEGRKTQYF.

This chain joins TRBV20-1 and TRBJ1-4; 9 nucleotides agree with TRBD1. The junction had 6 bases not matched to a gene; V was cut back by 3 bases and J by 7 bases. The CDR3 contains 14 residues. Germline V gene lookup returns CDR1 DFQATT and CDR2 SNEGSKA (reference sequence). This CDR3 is CSASRGQGGEKLFF. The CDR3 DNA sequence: TGCAGTGCTAGTCGGGGACAGGGAGGTGAAAAACTGTTTTTT.

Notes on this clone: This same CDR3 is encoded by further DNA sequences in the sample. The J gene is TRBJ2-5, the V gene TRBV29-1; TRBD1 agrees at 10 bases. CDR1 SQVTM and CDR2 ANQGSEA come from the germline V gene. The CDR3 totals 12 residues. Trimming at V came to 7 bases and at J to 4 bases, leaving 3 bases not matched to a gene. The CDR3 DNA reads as TGCAGCGCTGGACAGGGGGGAGAGACCCAGTACTTC. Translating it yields CSAGQGGETQYF.

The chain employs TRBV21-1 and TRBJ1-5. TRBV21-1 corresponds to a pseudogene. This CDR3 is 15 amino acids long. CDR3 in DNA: TGTGCCAGCAGGTGCTCTTCGGTTAGCAATCAGCCCCAGCATTTT. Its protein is CASRCSSVSNQPQHF.

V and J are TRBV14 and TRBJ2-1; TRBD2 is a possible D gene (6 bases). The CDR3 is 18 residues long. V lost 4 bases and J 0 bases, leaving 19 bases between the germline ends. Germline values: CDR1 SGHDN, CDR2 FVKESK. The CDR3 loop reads CASSLSLLALHSYNEQFF. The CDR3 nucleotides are TGTGCCAGCAGCCTCAGCTTGCTAGCGCTGCACTCCTACAATGAGCAGTTCTTC.

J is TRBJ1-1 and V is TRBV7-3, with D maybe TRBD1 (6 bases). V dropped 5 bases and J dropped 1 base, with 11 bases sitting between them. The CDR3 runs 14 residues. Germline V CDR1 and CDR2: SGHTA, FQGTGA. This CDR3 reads CASSPTTGNTEAFF. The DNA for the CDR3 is TGTGCCAGCAGCCCTACGACAGGGAACACTGAAGCTTTCTTT.

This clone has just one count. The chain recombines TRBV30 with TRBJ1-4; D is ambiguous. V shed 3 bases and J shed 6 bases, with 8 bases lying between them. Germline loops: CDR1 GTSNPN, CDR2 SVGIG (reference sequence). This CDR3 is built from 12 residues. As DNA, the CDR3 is TGTGCCTGGAGGCGGATGGATGAAAAACTGTTTTTT. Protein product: CAWRRMDEKLFF.

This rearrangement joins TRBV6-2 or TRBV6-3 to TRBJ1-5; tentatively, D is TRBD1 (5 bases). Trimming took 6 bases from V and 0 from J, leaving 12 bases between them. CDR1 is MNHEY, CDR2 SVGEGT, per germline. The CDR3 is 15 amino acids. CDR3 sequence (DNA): TGTGCCAGCAGCCCAACGGGACTTAGCAATCAGCCCCAGCATTTT. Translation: CASSPTGLSNQPQHF.

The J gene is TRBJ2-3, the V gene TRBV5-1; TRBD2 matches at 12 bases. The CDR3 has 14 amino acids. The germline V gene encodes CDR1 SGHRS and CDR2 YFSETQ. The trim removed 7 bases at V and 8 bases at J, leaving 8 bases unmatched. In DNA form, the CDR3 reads TGCGCCAGCCGCCGACTAGCGGGAGAAGGTACGCAGTATTTT. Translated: CASRRLAGEGTQYF.

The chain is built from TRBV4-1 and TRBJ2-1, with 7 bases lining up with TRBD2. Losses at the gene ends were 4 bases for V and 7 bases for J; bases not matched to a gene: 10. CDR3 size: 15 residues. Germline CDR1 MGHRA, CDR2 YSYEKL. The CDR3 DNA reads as TGCGCCAGCAGCCTGGGGCTAGCGGCGATTAATGAGCAGTTCTTC. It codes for CASSLGLAAINEQFF.

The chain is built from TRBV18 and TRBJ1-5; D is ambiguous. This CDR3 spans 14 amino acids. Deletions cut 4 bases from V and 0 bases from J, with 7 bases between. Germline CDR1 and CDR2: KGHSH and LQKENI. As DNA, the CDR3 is TGTGCCAGCTCACTCCAGGATAGCAATCAGCCCCAGCATTTT. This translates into CASSLQDSNQPQHF.